Following are 13 T cell receptor beta chains from one sample sequenced in a study of T cell responses to AZD1222 COVID-19 vaccine. Profiled with immunoSEQ multiplex PCR; TCRdb holds only in-frame clones, not every one. The repertoire holds 98,000 or so clones, with roughly 90% as singletons. The material was peripheral blood, obtained 28 days after the second AZD1222 dose. The receptors were gathered from an adult who received the AZD1222 COVID-19 vaccine.

This chain joins TRBV5-4 and TRBJ1-2; 7 bases line up with TRBD1. Germline V lookup: CDR1 SGHNT, CDR2 YYREEE (reference sequence). The V gene end was trimmed by 3 bases and the J gene end by 4 bases; junction bases not matched to a gene: 9. The CDR3 length is 15 residues. The chain's CDR3 is CASSSTYRDSYGYTF. CDR3 nucleotide sequence: TGTGCCAGCAGCTCGACTTACCGGGACAGCTATGGCTACACCTTC.

The gene calls are TRBV30 and TRBJ2-2; the match to TRBD2 covers 11 bases. The germline CDR1 and CDR2 sequences are GTSNPN and SVGIG (reference sequence). CDR3 length: 16 residues. V shed 2 bases and J 1 base; nucleotides not matched to a gene: 3. The DNA of the CDR3 is TGTGCCTGGAGTCTCACTAGCGGGAGGAACACCGGGGAGCTGTTTTTT. Residues: CAWSLTSGRNTGELFF.

This rearrangement joins TRBV27 to TRBJ1-2; D unresolved. Looked up from germline, CDR1 is MNHEY and CDR2 is SMNVEV (reference sequence). The CDR3 totals 13 residues. With 2 bases removed from V and 5 bases from J, the gap between germline ends came to 9 bases. CDR3: CASSLGRTYGYTF. The CDR3 nucleotides read TGTGCCAGCAGTTTAGGCAGGACTTATGGCTACACCTTC.

This sequence joins TRBV5-4 and TRBJ2-3; tentatively, D is TRBD1 (6 bases). This CDR3 contains 14 residues. Between the trimmed V and J ends, which lost 4 bases and 4 bases, there was a span of 13 bases. From germline, CDR1 is SGHNT and CDR2 YYREEE (reference sequence). For the CDR3, the DNA is TGTGCCAGCAGCCCGGACAGCTGGGCAGATACGCAGTATTTT. Its protein is CASSPDSWADTQYF.

This chain links TRBV28 with TRBJ2-3, with 7 bases aligning to TRBD2. V dropped 2 bases and J dropped 5; count of bases not matched to a gene: 7. The CDR3 runs 15 residues. CDR1 is MDHEN and CDR2 is SYDVKM in the germline V gene. This CDR3 reads CASSLGRAAGDTQYF. CDR3 DNA: TGTGCCAGCAGTTTAGGGAGGGCCGCCGGAGATACGCAGTATTTT.

This chain uses TRBV6-5 with TRBJ2-5, with a possible D match to TRBD1 (5 bases). Trimming left V 7 bases short and J 1 base short, with 7 bases between. The CDR3 length is 12 residues. Looked up from germline, CDR1 is MNHEY and CDR2 is SVGAGI. CDR3 protein: CASTQAQETQYF. The DNA for the CDR3 is TGTGCCAGCACACAGGCCCAAGAGACCCAGTACTTC.

The rearrangement joins TRBV11-3 to TRBJ1-6, with D hard to call. Germline CDR1 SGHNT, CDR2 YENEEA. V shed 4 bases and J shed 0 bases, with 10 bases lying between them. CDR3 size: 16 residues. The CDR3 region has the DNA TGTGCCAGCAGCTCCCGTAAGCGCTCCTATAATTCACCCCTCCACTTT. It specifies CASSSRKRSYNSPLHF.

The rearrangement uses TRBV20-1 and TRBJ2-3; 7 bases line up with TRBD2. Trimming removed 3 bases from V and 3 bases from J; junction bases left unmatched: 6. The CDR3 spans 14 residues. Germline loops: CDR1 DFQATT, CDR2 SNEGSKA (reference sequence). The DNA of the CDR3 is TGCAGTGCTAGTTCAGCGGGGCCGACAGATACGCAGTATTTT. It specifies CSASSAGPTDTQYF.

The J gene is TRBJ1-1, the V gene TRBV18, with D uncertain. The CDR3 extends over 12 amino acids. Between the trimmed V and J ends, which lost 2 bases and 7 bases, there was a span of 8 bases. Germline V gene lookup returns CDR1 KGHSH and CDR2 LQKENI. The CDR3 nucleotides read TGTGCCAGCTCACCATACCAGGATGAAGCTTTCTTT. Encoded protein: CASSPYQDEAFF.

The CDR3 sequence is CASSDGYSNQPQHF. The CDR3 coding sequence is TGCGCCAGCTCCGACGGGTATAGCAATCAGCCCCAGCATTTT. The rearrangement links TRBV5-1 to TRBJ1-5; D gene ambiguous. The germline V and J ends were trimmed by 7 bases and 0 bases, with 11 bases remaining between them. This CDR3 has 14 residues. Germline CDR1 and CDR2: SGHRS and YFSETQ. The entire variable domain, with the rest obtained from reference TRBV5-1 and TRBJ1-5, is as follows: KAGVTQTPRYLIKTRGQQVTLSCSPISGHRSVSWYQQTPGQGLQFLFEYFSETQRNKGNFPGRFSGRQFSNSRSEMNVSTLELGDSALYLCASSDGYSNQPQHFGDGTRLSIL.

This clone turned up a few times. The V call is TRBV5-1, the J call TRBJ1-2, with TRBD1 identical over 7 bases. Germline-derived CDR1 and CDR2 are SGHRS and YFSETQ. The CDR3 runs to 14 residues. V lost 4 bases to trimming and J lost 3 bases; unmatched junction nucleotides: 6. The CDR3 DNA reads as TGCGCCAGCAGCAAAGGCGGACAGGACTATGGCTACACCTTC. It encodes CASSKGGQDYGYTF.

This clone was recorded a few times. V gene TRBV9 combines with J gene TRBJ1-6, with 9 bases fitting TRBD1. The CDR3 is made up of 15 amino acids. The V segment lost 4 bases and the J segment 9 bases; nucleotides outside the gene matches: 8. The germline V gene encodes CDR1 SGDLS and CDR2 YYNGEE. The CDR3 region has the DNA TGTGCCAGCAGCCCTCCGGGACAGGGAGTTTCACCCCTCCACTTT. This encodes CASSPPGQGVSPLHF.

The chain uses TRBV29-1 and TRBJ2-7; 7 nucleotides agree with TRBD1. The ends lost 3 bases at V and 0 bases at J; junction bases unmatched: 2. The CDR3 is made up of 13 amino acids. CDR1 SQVTM and CDR2 ANQGSEA come from the germline V gene. CDR3 sequence: CSVEDRSSYEQYF. The DNA of the CDR3 is TGCAGCGTTGAGGACAGGAGCTCCTACGAGCAGTACTTC.